A single sample is the source of the 5 T cell receptor beta chains below, sequenced in a study of prognosis after radiotherapy for stage I lung cancer. The TCR beta CDR3 region was amplified from genomic DNA, with two rounds of multiplex PCR being used for the amplification. First-round PCR employed TRBV- and TRBJ-specific primers for each gene. TCRdb called the multiplex PCR reads again in MiXCR, with one record for every CDR3 protein. The repertoire holds about 59,000 distinct CDR3 sequences, with approximately 26% as singletons. Material: PBMCs, obtained before or after stereotactic body radiation therapy (not recorded which). The receptor source for this set is a donor aged 50 or older with non-small cell lung cancer.

This clonotype has at least ten counts. The V call is TRBV11-3, the J call TRBJ2-1; TRBD2 is a possible D gene (6 bases). V dropped 5 bases and J dropped 5 bases, with 13 bases sitting between them. Germline CDR1 and CDR2: SGHNT and YENEEA. CDR3 length equals 14 residues. CDR3 in DNA: TGTGCCAGCAGCGGCGGGCGGGGCAACAATGAGCAGTTCTTC. Protein: CASSGGRGNNEQFF.

In the case of this clonotype: A read error is possible here, since a much larger clone lies one base away. V and J are TRBV6-1 and TRBJ2-1, with no clear D. The CDR3 extends over 13 amino acids. Germline V lookup: CDR1 MNHNS, CDR2 SASEGT. The CDR3 loop reads CASSMQVYNEQLF. CDR3 DNA sequence: TGTGCCAGCAGTATGCAGGTTTACAATGAGCAGCTCTTC.

This clonotype has at least ten counts. The V call is TRBV6-5, the J call TRBJ1-1, with TRBD1 identical over 9 bases. V gave up 0 bases and J gave up 5 bases; unmatched junction bases: 4. Germline loops: CDR1 MNHEY, CDR2 SVGAGI. The CDR3 extends over 15 amino acids. In DNA form, the CDR3 reads TGTGCCAGCAGTTACTCGACAGGGGGATGGACTGAAGCTTTCTTT. This codes for CASSYSTGGWTEAFF.

This clonotype appeared many times. This rearrangement joins TRBV20-1 to TRBJ1-1; D is undetermined. Germline V lookup: CDR1 DFQATT, CDR2 SNEGSKA (reference sequence). Trimming took 3 bases from V and 0 from J, leaving 8 bases between them. The CDR3 runs to 13 residues. The CDR3 DNA follows: TGCAGTGCTAGGTCTGACCTGAACACTGAAGCTTTCTTT. The encoded protein is CSARSDLNTEAFF.

The rearrangement links TRBV2 to TRBJ1-5; the match to TRBD1 covers 9 bases. Germline V gene lookup returns CDR1 SNHLY and CDR2 FYNNEI. This CDR3 comprises 13 residues. V was pared by 4 bases and J by 6 bases, with 1 base of the junction left unmatched. The CDR3 bases are TGTGCCAGCAGTGTGGACAGGGGTCAGCCCCAGCATTTT. Protein: CASSVDRGQPQHF.